The 17 T cell receptor beta chains below all came from one sample that was sequenced in a study of T cells in pancreatic ductal adenocarcinoma. No neoadjuvant therapy was given to the selected pancreatic ductal adenocarcinoma patients before their surgery. Sequencing used immunoSEQ multiplex PCR; TCRdb keeps in-frame clones, though not all of them. The data contain approximately 97,000 clones, 90% to 95% of them seen just once; the ten biggest clones take up 3.1%. Sequenced: PBMCs. The receptors shown here come from a human donor with pancreatic ductal adenocarcinoma.

The rearrangement joins TRBV28 to TRBJ2-5, with 7 bases aligning to TRBD1. The CDR3 runs 16 residues. CDR1 MDHEN and CDR2 SYDVKM come from the germline V gene. After removal of 5 bases from V and 6 bases from J, the junction contained 15 bases not matched to a gene. The CDR3 is CASSTTRTGLDKTQYF. The CDR3 DNA follows: TGTGCCAGCAGTACTACCCGGACAGGCCTTGATAAGACCCAGTACTTC.

This chain links TRBV5-6 with TRBJ2-2; the D is unclear. CDR1 and CDR2 from the germline V gene are SGHDT and YYEEEE. The V end was cut by 1 base, the J end by 0 bases, with 7 bases between. The CDR3 sequence is 15 residues long. CDR3 in DNA: TGTGCCAGCAGCTTGCGTGGCACGAACACCGGGGAGCTGTTTTTT. Its protein product is CASSLRGTNTGELFF.

The chain carries TRBV5-1 and TRBJ2-5; D might be TRBD1 (5 bases). The CDR3 loop spans 14 amino acids. Deletions cut 4 bases from V and 1 base from J, with 11 bases between. Germline CDR1 and CDR2: SGHRS and YFSETQ. CDR3 nucleotide sequence: TGCGCCAGCAGCGCCACAGGTCTCCAAGAGACCCAGTACTTC. This codes for CASSATGLQETQYF. Together with reference TRBV5-1 and TRBJ2-5, the CDR3 gives the full variable domain: KAGVTQTPRYLIKTRGQQVTLSCSPISGHRSVSWYQQTPGQGLQFLFEYFSETQRNKGNFPGRFSGRQFSNSRSEMNVSTLELGDSALYLCASSATGLQETQYFGPGTRLLVL.

J is TRBJ2-7 and V is TRBV19, with TRBD1 identical over 8 bases. CDR3 length equals 13 residues. V dropped 5 bases and J dropped 5; count of bases not matched to a gene: 5. The germline gives CDR1 LNHDA, CDR2 SQIVND (reference sequence). CDR3: CASSDQGADEQYF. For the CDR3, the DNA is TGTGCCAGTAGTGATCAGGGGGCCGACGAGCAGTACTTC.

The chain carries TRBV5-4 and TRBJ2-5; the D is unclear. The ends were cut back, 0 bases at V and 2 bases at J, with 8 bases in the middle. Per the germline V gene, CDR1 is SGHNT and CDR2 is YYREEE (reference sequence). The CDR3 length is 14 residues. CDR3 protein: CASSLEVHQETQYF. The CDR3 DNA is TGTGCCAGCAGCTTGGAAGTACATCAAGAGACCCAGTACTTC.

This clone was seen once. The chain couples TRBV11-2 to TRBJ2-5, with 10 bases that match TRBD1. V trimming: 5 bases; J trimming: 7 bases; junction bases outside the gene matches: 4. The CDR3 runs to 13 residues. Germline V CDR1 and CDR2: SGHAT, FQNNGV. For the CDR3, the DNA is TGTGCCAGCAGCCGACAGGGGGCGGTGACCCAGTACTTC. Its protein product is CASSRQGAVTQYF.

This clone appeared a single time. The chain is built from TRBV7-2 and TRBJ2-2, with D possibly TRBD2 on 5 matching bases. The CDR3 is 14 residues long. Germline V gene lookup returns CDR1 SGHTA and CDR2 FQGNSA. V lost 4 bases to trimming and J lost 8 bases, with 14 bases between them. CDR3: CASSSGLRNGELFF. The CDR3 DNA is TGTGCCAGCAGCTCAGGACTCAGAAATGGGGAGCTGTTTTTT.

The gene calls are TRBV2 and TRBJ2-3; TRBD1 is a possible D gene (6 bases). Germline loops: CDR1 SNHLY, CDR2 FYNNEI. Trimming took 1 base from V and 10 from J, leaving 18 bases between them. The CDR3 totals 15 residues. The CDR3 DNA reads TGTGCCAGCAGTGAAGTTGGCAGGGGCCCCATAGCGCAGTATTTT. It yields the protein CASSEVGRGPIAQYF.

The chain carries TRBV6-1 and TRBJ2-5; no firm D call. Trimming stripped 6 bases from V and 1 base from J, with 9 bases between. Germline assignment: CDR1 MNHNS and CDR2 SASEGT. The CDR3 is 13 amino acids. As DNA, the CDR3 is TGTGCCAGCAGGCCACACCTCCAAGAGACCCAGTACTTC. Protein: CASRPHLQETQYF.

The chain uses TRBV7-2 and TRBJ2-7; D perhaps matches TRBD2 (5 bases). Trimming removed 5 bases at V and 0 bases at J, with 11 bases between. This CDR3 is 14 amino acids long. CDR1 and CDR2 (germline): SGHTA, FQGNSA. CDR3 sequence (DNA): TGTGCCAGCAGCCCCGGACTCGCCTCCTACGAGCAGTACTTC. Translation gives CASSPGLASYEQYF.

J is TRBJ2-5 and V is TRBV18, with 10 bases identical to TRBD2. This CDR3 spans 15 amino acids. CDR1 and CDR2 from the germline V gene are KGHSH and LQKENI. V shed 4 bases, J shed 1 base, and the junction held 3 bases outside the gene matches. The CDR3 here is CASSLRTSGQETQYF. The CDR3 DNA reads as TGTGCCAGCTCACTTCGGACTAGCGGCCAAGAGACCCAGTACTTC.

The chain has TRBV19 and TRBJ2-1, with no clear D. Trimming stripped 2 bases from V and 8 bases from J, with 7 bases between. Germline values: CDR1 LNHDA, CDR2 SQIVND (reference sequence). This CDR3 is 12 amino acids long. CDR3 sequence reads: CASSITKDEQFF. The CDR3 DNA is TGTGCCAGTAGTATAACTAAGGATGAGCAGTTCTTC. Complete variable domain (other parts from reference TRBV19 and TRBJ2-1): DGGITQSPKYLFRKEGQNVTLSCEQNLNHDAMYWYRQDPGQGLRLIYYSQIVNDFQKGDIAEGYSVSREKKESFPLTVTSAQKNPTAFYLCASSITKDEQFFGPGTRLTVL.

This chain joins TRBV28 and TRBJ1-1, with a possible D match to TRBD1 (6 bases). Trimming shortened V by 3 bases and J by 1 base, and 9 bases separated the two germline ends. CDR3 length: 14 residues. Germline V gives CDR1 MDHEN, CDR2 SYDVKM. CDR3 sequence: CASSFGQSNTEAFF. The CDR3 bases are TGTGCCAGCAGTTTTGGACAGTCGAACACTGAAGCTTTCTTT.

The chain is built from TRBV5-1 and TRBJ2-1, with D perhaps TRBD1 (6 bases). Germline V gene lookup returns CDR1 SGHRS and CDR2 YFSETQ. V lost 5 bases to trimming and J lost 8 bases, with 17 bases between them. There are 14 residues in the CDR3. DNA of the CDR3: TGCGCCAGCAGTGAACAAACAGGGCTCGATGAGCAGTTCTTC. Its protein is CASSEQTGLDEQFF.

This clone was recorded once. This chain links TRBV4-2 with TRBJ2-3; 7 bases fit TRBD1. The V gene end was trimmed by 7 bases and the J gene end by 5 bases; junction bases not matched to a gene: 12. Per the germline V gene, CDR1 is LGHNA and CDR2 is YNFKEQ. This CDR3 comprises 15 residues. The CDR3 sequence: CASTGTAYLGDTQYF. CDR3 coding DNA: TGTGCCAGCACCGGGACAGCCTATTTGGGAGATACGCAGTATTTT.

This clone was observed a handful of times. The chain joins TRBV4-1 to TRBJ1-4, with D unresolved. The CDR3 runs to 13 residues. The germline V gene encodes CDR1 MGHRA and CDR2 YSYEKL. V lost 0 bases to trimming and J lost 7 bases, with 6 bases between them. In DNA, the CDR3 is TGCGCCAGCAGCCAAGATTGGAGTGAAAAACTGTTTTTT. Translated, it gives CASSQDWSEKLFF.

This chain joins TRBV28 and TRBJ2-7; perhaps TRBD2 as D (7 bases). This CDR3 spans 16 amino acids. The ends were cut back, 5 bases at V and 3 bases at J, with 20 bases in the middle. Germline lookup yields CDR1 MDHEN and CDR2 SYDVKM. In DNA form, the CDR3 reads TGTGCCAGCAGTCCCCCCGGGGGGCGCGGCATCTACGAGCAGTACTTC. This sequence encodes CASSPPGGRGIYEQYF.